This TCR beta chain was sequenced during a study of regulatory T cells in long-lasting Graves disease (dated by TCRdb to about 2021). Context from the whole study: In the newly diagnosed Graves' disease group, patients had been taking antithyroid drugs for less than 3 months. Peripheral blood TCR sequencing and RNA sequencing compared persistent Graves' disease patients with newly diagnosed Graves' disease patients. The study was registered as a clinical trial and conducted in China. A total of roughly 35 samples underwent TCR sequencing: approximately 13 from persistent and around 20 from newly diagnosed Graves' disease patients.

The germline V gene encodes CDR1 SGHRS and CDR2 YFSETQ. Trimming accounts for 0 bases at V and 2 bases at J, while the number of junction bases matched to no gene is 6. From the cysteine through the phenylalanine, the CDR3 covers 17 amino acids. This entry keeps only the CDR3 DNA: 51 bases, framed from base 1. The library was built by means of multiplex PCR. Sequencing took place on an Illumina HiSeq 4000. CDR3 regions were amplified by Arm-PCR with iRepertoire HTBI primers to construct TCR beta libraries. Before sequencing, the PCR products underwent gel purification. As for the original processing: A total of fewer than 80 TRBV and approximately 13 TRBJ segments were identified across samples and were used for gene usage analysis of CDR3 amino acid clonotypes. COPE and FqMerger were used to merge the filtered high-quality paired reads into contigs. BLAST was used to align contigs to IMGT TRBV, TRBD and TRBJ reference genes, with CDR3 defined following IMGT. Any clonotype with a frequency above 0.1% was counted as a highly expanded clone. Shannon entropy was used to measure repertoire diversity, and the Gini coefficient was used to measure V-J evenness. A clonotype was considered public if more than one individual shared it. TCRdb reanalyzed the raw reads on its own, using fastp at Q25 for trimming and MiXCR for clone calling, and kept in-frame beta chains. Entries that share a CDR3 protein sequence are merged under the most common genes and DNA. These V and J calls derive from TCRdb rather than the authors' analysis. Within this sample are hundreds of thousands of distinct CDR3 sequences, with 16% of them counted one time only. The ten largest clones add up to 15% to 20% of the sample.

Study-wide findings and limitations: Sequencing and analysis were limited to the TCR beta chain. Peripheral blood alone was examined, since thyroid tissue, which constituted the primary lesion, could not be accessed. Persistent disease showed preferential use of TRBV28, TRBJ1-2 and TRBJ2-5, whereas newly diagnosed disease favored TRBV20-1 and TRBJ2-1. Persistent patients shared more public clonotypes among themselves (2,741) than newly diagnosed patients did (about 970). Compared with newly diagnosed patients, persistent Graves' disease patients had lower TCR Shannon entropy and fewer highly expanded clones, which suggests clonal expansion. The small sample size was acknowledged by the authors as a limitation that may reduce accuracy.

This clonotype has just a few counts. Its cognate antigen has yet to be identified. Base qualities were left out, and no much larger clone turns up one base away. The sample's time point label, in plain terms: newly diagnosed GD, antithyroid drugs for less than 3 months. For both TCR sequencing and RNA sequencing, RNA was extracted from PBMCs using TRIzol. The diagnosis of Graves' disease was made according to American Thyroid Association guidelines. Patients for the study were recruited at an endocrinology department in Xi'an, China. Each patient gave about 8.1 milliliters of peripheral blood, collected in an EDTA anticoagulant tube. Ficoll Paque Plus density gradient separation was used to isolate PBMCs, and no additional T cell sorting was done. RNA quality was checked with an Agilent 2100 Bioanalyzer and agarose gel, and concentration with a NanoDrop 2000. This same sample was also taken into another study, of T cells in Graves' hyperthyroidism and ophthalmopathy. The second source states: Stable Graves' hyperthyroidism was defined as the absence of progression to ophthalmopathy over 18 months of follow-up. Hyperthyroidism patients were aged 18 to 65 years and newly diagnosed, with disease duration of less than 2 months. Exclusion was applied to patients with uncontrolled infections, other autoimmune diseases, pregnancy or lactation. Diagnoses were established on the basis of clinical symptoms, serum thyroxine and TRAb, thyroid ultrasound, and orbital computed tomography. The first round of RT-PCR for the TCR CDR3 was performed with the HTBI primer set and the Qiagen OneStep RT-PCR kit. Most expanded thyroid clonotypes (frequency above 0.001) were also found in blood, which suggests that blood repertoires may mirror thyroid immune responses. Ophthalmopathy was separated from stable hyperthyroidism by a 13 V-J signature model, with 87.88% sensitivity and about 81% specificity obtained in cross-validation and 80%/75% obtained in testing. During validation, the model predicted progression to ophthalmopathy a median of about 6.5 months ahead of onset, with around 65% sensitivity and roughly 72% specificity. A discovery cohort of roughly 96 patients, fewer than 50 with Graves' ophthalmopathy and 57 with stable Graves' hyperthyroidism, was used to find distinguishing TCR V-J signatures. Prospective prediction of ophthalmopathy was tested in an independent validation cohort consisting of roughly 19 hyperthyroidism patients and 15 to 17 patients who later progressed to ophthalmopathy. The roughly 100 discovery patients were randomly split 7:3 into training and test sets. Thyroid tissue and blood T-cell repertoires from six or seven Graves' hyperthyroidism patients were also compared in the study. Following sampling, methimazole starting at 30 mg daily was given to hyperthyroidism patients, and high-dose intravenous methylprednisolone was given to ophthalmopathy patients. The libraries were constructed in a second round of multiplex PCR and then size-selected and purified. Sequencing of the libraries was done on an Illumina HiSeq2000 using paired-end 100 bp reads. SOAPnuke was used to process the raw data, removing reads that contained adapters or uncalled bases, had a mean Phred below 15, or lacked an exact match to the constant primer or identifier. COPE v1.2.5 was used to merge high-quality paired reads, and clonotypes were defined as unique nucleotide sequences. MiTCR v1.1 was used to align the clonotypes against IMGT TRBV, TRBD and TRBJ reference segments. Only V-J combinations with frequency above 0.0001, covering about 99% of repertoires, were analysed. A TCS score was defined as the ratio between F50 (clonal expansion) and ExV (chaos), using BLOSUM62-based TCRdist between CDR3 peptides within each V-J. Welch's t-statistics and random forest reduced 500 to 550 V-J features to roughly 13, which were used in a naive Bayes classifier (R e1071). No statistical method was used to set the sample size in advance, and investigators knew the group allocation. According to the paper, TCR Vbeta CDR3 sequencing was carried out on about 140 peripheral blood samples, which came from approximately 41 ophthalmopathy, 75 to 80 hyperthyroidism and approximately 17 progressor patients.

The V and J genes are TRBV5-1 and TRBJ2-7, and TRBD2 aligns with 12 junction nucleotides. This sequence originates from a young woman with Graves disease. Donor details come from another sample of the same person, matched by shared clones. Specimen: peripheral blood mononuclear cells (PBMCs), collected at new diagnosis, from a patient treated with antithyroid drugs. The encoded CDR3 is CASSLGLAGVVAYEQYF. The DNA sequence reads TGCGCCAGCAGCTTGGGACTAGCGGGAGTAGTTGCCTACGAGCAGTACTTC.